This T cell receptor beta chain is from a study of blood T cell repertoires in COVID-19. For the study at large: Spain, Italy and the United States supplied samples that represented acute and convalescent COVID-19. T cells, B-cell-depleted T cells, or PBMCs supplied cDNA or gDNA.

Germline CDR1 is WNHNN and CDR2 is SYGVQD (reference sequence). The germline V and J ends were trimmed by 5 bases and 0 bases, with 5 bases remaining between them. The CDR3 has 13 residues. Per the original methods: Quantification of nucleated cells was approximated via reference gene primer amplification. Clones were sequenced by immunoSEQ multiplex PCR, and TCRdb holds only the in-frame ones, with some missing. V, J and clone size are taken as reported in that table, and D and trimming were inferred from the DNA itself. Of just over 95,000 clones in the sample, 85% to 90% were seen once. The chain combines TRBV10-1 with TRBJ1-3; D call uncertain. This receptor was identified in a human donor in a cohort sampled during active COVID-19. The sample taken for sequencing was peripheral blood. Written as DNA, the CDR3 is TGCGCCAGCAGTATGAGCTCTGGAAACACCATATATTTT. This encodes CASSMSSGNTIYF.